This TCR beta chain is drawn from a study of CD8+ T cells in alopecia areata. Extracted RNA was reverse transcribed, and the resulting cDNA served as sequencing template. Sequencing was performed with immunoSEQ multiplex PCR; in TCRdb, only in-frame clones are kept and a portion is missing. This sample has around 200,000 clones, with 53% found just once. The CDR3 totals 15 residues. The junction had 4 bases not matched to a gene; V was cut back by 0 bases and J by 3 bases. Germline CDR1 reads LGHNA; CDR2 reads YSLEER. On this clone itself: Other DNA sequences in this sample translate to the same CDR3.

Specified treatment: oral pan-JAK inhibitor, 5-10 mg twice daily. The rearrangement joins TRBV4-3 to TRBJ2-7; TRBD1 agrees at 8 bases. Here the sequenced sample was CD8+ T cells sorted from blood, taken at week 24, from a patient treated with tofacitinib. The receptor was isolated from a human donor with alopecia areata. CDR3 DNA sequence: TGCGCCAGCAGCCAAGATGGGACAGGTGTCTACGAGCAGTACTTC. Protein sequence: CASSQDGTGVYEQYF.